These 10 T cell receptor beta chains came from one sample sequenced in a study of control samples from healthy donors and cancer patients. Profiled with immunoSEQ multiplex PCR; TCRdb holds only in-frame clones, not every one. The sample lists some 82,000 clones, 87% seen once, with around 18% in the top ten. What was sequenced was blood. The receptor set was obtained from a man in his fifties or sixties in good health.

V usage is TRBV5-4 and J usage is TRBJ2-5; no definite D call. The CDR3 sequence is 14 residues long. Trimming cost V 0 bases and J 2 bases, with 8 bases left between them. From germline, CDR1 is SGHNT and CDR2 YYREEE (reference sequence). The CDR3, as DNA: TGTGCCAGCAGCTTGGATCAGGCACAAGAGACCCAGTACTTC. Its translation: CASSLDQAQETQYF. Full variable domain (rest looked up from reference TRBV5-4 and TRBJ2-5): ETGVTQSPTHLIKTRGQQVTLRCSSQSGHNTVSWYQQALGQGPQFIFQYYREEENGRGNFPPRFSGLQFPNYSSELNVNALELDDSALYLCASSLDQAQETQYFGPGTRLLVL.

The J gene is TRBJ2-3, the V gene TRBV5-4; either TRBD1 or TRBD2 may fit D (5 bases each). The CDR3 consists of 15 residues. CDR1 and CDR2 (germline): SGHNT, YYREEE (reference sequence). Deletions cut 3 bases from V and 0 bases from J, with 11 bases between. The CDR3 nucleotides are TGTGCCAGCAGCTGGGACGTATCTAGCACAGATACGCAGTATTTT. Translation gives CASSWDVSSTDTQYF. The full variable domain, in which reference TRBV5-4 and TRBJ2-3 provide the parts outside the CDR3, is ETGVTQSPTHLIKTRGQQVTLRCSSQSGHNTVSWYQQALGQGPQFIFQYYREEENGRGNFPPRFSGLQFPNYSSELNVNALELDDSALYLCASSWDVSSTDTQYFGPGTRLTVL.

The J gene is TRBJ2-1, the V gene TRBV19; D is unclear. The ends were cut back, 0 bases at V and 0 bases at J, with 12 bases in the middle. Germline CDR1 reads LNHDA; CDR2 reads SQIVND (reference sequence). This CDR3 comprises 17 residues. The CDR3 spells CASSIDHRPGSYNEQFF. CDR3 nucleotides: TGTGCCAGTAGTATAGACCACCGACCCGGCTCCTACAATGAGCAGTTCTTC.

This chain uses TRBV15 with TRBJ2-5, with TRBD2 identical over 12 bases. CDR3 length: 15 residues. J was trimmed by 4 bases and V by 5 bases; bases with no gene match: 5. In germline, CDR1 is LNHNV, CDR2 YYDKDF (reference sequence). In nucleotides, the CDR3 is TGTGCCACCAGCGGAGGACTAGCGGGACCAGAGACCCAGTACTTC. Protein product: CATSGGLAGPETQYF.

This chain connects TRBV7-2 to TRBJ2-3, with TRBD1 matching 9 bases. The germline gives CDR1 SGHTA, CDR2 FQGNSA. The V and J ends lost 3 bases and 0 bases, in that order; junction bases with no gene match: 7. The CDR3 runs 17 residues. The CDR3 loop reads CASSFLSGQGSTDTQYF. CDR3 in DNA: TGTGCCAGCAGCTTCTTGTCGGGACAGGGAAGCACAGATACGCAGTATTTT.

V usage is TRBV7-9 and J usage is TRBJ1-4, with 7 bases that match TRBD1. This CDR3 has 15 residues. Looked up from germline, CDR1 is SEHNR and CDR2 is FQNEAQ (reference sequence). V was pared by 5 bases and J by 7 bases, with 10 bases of the junction left unmatched. CDR3 amino acids: CASSAAGGRSEKLFF. The CDR3 nucleotides read TGTGCCAGCAGCGCCGCAGGGGGTCGTAGTGAAAAACTGTTTTTT.

The chain uses TRBV4-3 and TRBJ2-1; 8 nucleotides match TRBD1. Germline lookup yields CDR1 LGHNA and CDR2 YSLEER. The junction had 5 bases not matched to a gene; V was cut back by 3 bases and J by 1 base. The CDR3 extends over 16 amino acids. CDR3 sequence: CASSHAWTGSYNEQFF. The CDR3 nucleotides are TGCGCCAGCAGCCATGCGTGGACAGGGTCCTACAATGAGCAGTTCTTC.

The CDR3 DNA reads TGTGCCAGCAGCTTAGCCGACAGAGTGAACTATGGCTACACCTTC. It translates to CASSLADRVNYGYTF. The chain recombines TRBV7-9 with TRBJ1-2; tentative D call: TRBD1 (5 bases). The CDR3 is 15 residues long. Germline values: CDR1 SEHNR, CDR2 FQNEAQ (reference sequence). V gave up 0 bases and J gave up 2 bases, with 10 bases separating them.

Points on this clone: The sample has other DNA sequences that encode this CDR3 too. The chain recombines TRBV4-3 with TRBJ1-5; D is uncertain. The CDR3 length is 15 residues. Germline lookup yields CDR1 LGHNA and CDR2 YSLEER. V was pared by 0 bases and J by 0 bases, with 6 bases between. The CDR3 DNA reads TGCGCCAGCAGCCAAGACGCTTTTAGCAATCAGCCCCAGCATTTT. Protein product: CASSQDAFSNQPQHF.

The rearrangement uses TRBV21-1 and TRBJ2-1; TRBD2, the D gene given by the table, was not confirmed from the DNA. TRBV21-1 is an annotated pseudogene. The length of the CDR3 is 16 residues. The CDR3 here is CASSTSGTSGGNEQFF. CDR3 sequence (DNA): TGTGCCAGCAGCACCTCGGGGACTAGCGGGGGAAATGAGCAGTTCTTC.